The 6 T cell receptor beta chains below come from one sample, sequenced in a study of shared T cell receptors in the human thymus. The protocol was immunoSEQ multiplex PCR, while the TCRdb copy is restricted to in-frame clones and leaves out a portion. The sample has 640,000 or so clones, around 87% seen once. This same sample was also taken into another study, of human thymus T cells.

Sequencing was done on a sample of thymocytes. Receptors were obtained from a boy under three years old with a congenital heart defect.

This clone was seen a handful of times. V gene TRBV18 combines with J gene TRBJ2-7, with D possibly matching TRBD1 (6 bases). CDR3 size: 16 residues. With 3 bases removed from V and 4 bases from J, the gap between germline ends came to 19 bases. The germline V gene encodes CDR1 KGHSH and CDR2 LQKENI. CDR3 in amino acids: CASSPPPRGRKYEQYF. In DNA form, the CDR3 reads TGTGCCAGCTCACCTCCGCCCAGGGGACGGAAGTACGAGCAGTACTTC. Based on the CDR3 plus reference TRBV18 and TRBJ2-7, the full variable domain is NAGVMQNPRHLVRRRGQEARLRCSPMKGHSHVYWYRQLPEEGLKFMVYLQKENIIDESGMPKERFSAEFPKEGPSILRIQQVVRGDSAAYFCASSPPPRGRKYEQYFGPGTRLTVT.

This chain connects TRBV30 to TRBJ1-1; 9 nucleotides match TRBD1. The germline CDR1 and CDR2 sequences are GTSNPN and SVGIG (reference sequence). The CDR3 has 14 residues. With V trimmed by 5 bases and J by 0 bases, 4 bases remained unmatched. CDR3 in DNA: TGTGCCTGGGCTGGACAGGGGCTGAACACTGAAGCTTTCTTT. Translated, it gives CAWAGQGLNTEAFF.

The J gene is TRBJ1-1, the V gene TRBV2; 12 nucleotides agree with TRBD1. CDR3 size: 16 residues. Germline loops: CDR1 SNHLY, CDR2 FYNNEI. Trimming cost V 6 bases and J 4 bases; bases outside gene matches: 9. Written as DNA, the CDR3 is TGTGCCAGCAGGGTGGGACAGGGGGCGTCCGGCACTGAAGCTTTCTTT. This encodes CASRVGQGASGTEAFF.

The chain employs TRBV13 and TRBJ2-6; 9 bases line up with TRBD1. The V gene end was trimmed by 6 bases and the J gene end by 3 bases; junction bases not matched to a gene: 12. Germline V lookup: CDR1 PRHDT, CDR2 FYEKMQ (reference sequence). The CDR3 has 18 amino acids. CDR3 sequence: CASRVPGQGPDGANVLTF. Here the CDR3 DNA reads TGTGCCAGCAGGGTCCCGGGACAGGGTCCAGATGGGGCCAACGTCCTGACTTTC. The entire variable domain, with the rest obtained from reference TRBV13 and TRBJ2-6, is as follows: AAGVIQSPRHLIKEKRETATLKCYPIPRHDTVYWYQQGPGQDPQFLISFYEKMQSDKGSIPDRFSAQQFSDYHSELNMSSLELGDSALYFCASRVPGQGPDGANVLTFGAGSRLTVL.

The CDR3 region is CASSLMRGNEQYF. CDR3 in DNA: TGTGCCAGCAGCTTAATGCGAGGGAACGAGCAGTACTTC. This rearrangement joins TRBV7-3 to TRBJ2-7; maybe TRBD2 (5 bases). This CDR3 is 13 amino acids long. Germline CDR1 is SGHTA and CDR2 is FQGTGA. Trimming took off 1 base at V and 5 bases at J, with 9 bases between the two ends.

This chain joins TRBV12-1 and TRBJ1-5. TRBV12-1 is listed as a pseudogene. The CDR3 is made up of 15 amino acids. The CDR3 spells CASTPGRVGNQPQHF. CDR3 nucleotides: TGTGCCAGCACTCCAGGGAGGGTTGGCAATCAGCCCCAGCATTTT.